One and the same sample provided the 17 T cell receptor beta chains below, sequenced in a study of breast tumors, draining lymph nodes, adjacent tissues (TCRdb year 2016). Library preparation employed multiplex PCR. Sequencing instrument: Illumina HiSeq 2000. The public reads were quality trimmed at Q25 with fastp and then assembled into clones with MiXCR by TCRdb, keeping productive beta chains. Identical CDR3 protein sequences are pooled into one entry, listed with their most common genes and DNA. This sample has 90,000 to 120,000 distinct CDR3 sequences in its table, and approximately 22% of those were observed once. The top ten clonotypes cover roughly 1.2% of the sample. The lymph node samples were taken from the axillary draining lymph nodes of breast cancer patients. Sequencing used axillary lymph node tissue. These receptors originate from a female donor with breast cancer. Some clones in this sample may be carry-over from other donors' samples.

This clonotype has a count of ten or more. The chain joins TRBV6-5 to TRBJ2-1, with a weak D call TRBD2 (5 bases). Trimming pared 5 bases from V and 8 bases from J, leaving 13 bases between. The V gene's germline CDR1 is MNHEY and CDR2 SVGAGI. There are 13 residues in the CDR3. The CDR3 DNA is TGTGCCAGCAGTAAAGGACTTCTCCATGAGCAGTTCTTC. It codes for CASSKGLLHEQFF.

Only a few counts were recorded for this clonotype. The rearrangement joins TRBV6-1 to TRBJ2-1, with D possibly matching TRBD1 (5 bases). Trimming pared 0 bases from V and 8 bases from J, leaving 5 bases between. Germline CDR1 MNHNS, CDR2 SASEGT. The CDR3 extends over 12 amino acids. The CDR3: CASSEARDEQFF. The CDR3 bases are TGTGCCAGCAGTGAAGCCAGGGATGAGCAGTTCTTC.

This clonotype was observed many times. This chain joins TRBV7-8 and TRBJ2-7; 9 positions match TRBD1. The trim removed 6 bases at V and 6 bases at J, leaving 12 bases unmatched. Germline assignment: CDR1 SGHVS and CDR2 FQNEAQ. The CDR3 runs 15 residues. Here the CDR3 reads CASSYPGTGRVEQYF. The CDR3 DNA reads as TGTGCCAGCAGTTACCCCGGGACAGGGCGCGTCGAGCAGTACTTC. The full variable domain, its missing parts supplied by reference TRBV7-8 and TRBJ2-7, is GAGVSQSPRYKVAKRGQDVALRCDPISGHVSLFWYQQALGQGPEFLTYFQNEAQLDKSGLPSDRFFAERPEGSVSTLKIQRTQQEDSAVYLCASSYPGTGRVEQYFGPGTRLTVT.

This clonotype was counted many times. In nucleotides, the CDR3 is TGTGCCAGCAGCCTCGGGCTAGCGGCGGACCCGAGCTCCTACGAGCAGTACTTC. This codes for CASSLGLAADPSSYEQYF. This chain links TRBV7-8 with TRBJ2-7, with 7 bases identical to TRBD2. Germline loops: CDR1 SGHVS, CDR2 FQNEAQ. The CDR3 consists of 18 residues. After removal of 5 bases from V and 0 bases from J, the junction contained 16 bases not matched to a gene.

Worth noting for this clonotype: With a much larger clone just one base away, this may be a read error. V is TRBV7-6 and J is TRBJ1-5; D unclear. The V and J ends lost 5 bases and 4 bases respectively, with 9 bases between them. Germline-derived CDR1 and CDR2 are SGHVS and FNYEAQ. The CDR3 contains 13 residues. For the CDR3, the DNA is TGTGCCAGCAGCCATGACGGGAATCAGCCCCAGCATTTT. It yields the protein CASSHDGNQPQHF.

To note about this clonotype: A much bigger clone sits one base away, suggesting this may be a read error. The conserved phenylalanine or tryptophan is not found at the CDR3 terminus, so this likely reflects a read error. The J gene is TRBJ2-5, the V gene TRBV6-1, with D unresolved. Trimming cost V 0 bases and J 6 bases, with 8 bases left between them. The CDR3 has 13 residues. The germline CDR1 and CDR2 sequences are MNHNS and SASEGT. The chain's CDR3 is CASSEAHSKTQYS. The DNA for the CDR3 is TGTGCCAGCAGTGAAGCGCATTCCAAGACCCAGTACTCC.

This clonotype occurred once. Given a much more abundant clone one base away, this may be a read error. This chain uses TRBV6-5 with TRBJ2-1; 9 bases agree with TRBD2. Germline V CDR1 and CDR2: MNHEY, SVGAGI. CDR3 size: 15 residues. V was clipped by 5 bases and J by 6 bases; unmatched bases: 8. CDR3: CASSQIAGAGNEQFF. DNA for the CDR3: TGTGCCAGCAGTCAAATAGCGGGGGCTGGCAATGAGCAGTTCTTC.

The chain employs TRBV29-1 and TRBJ2-4, with 12 bases identical to TRBD2. There are 12 residues in the CDR3. Germline V gene lookup returns CDR1 SQVTM and CDR2 ANQGSEA. Unmatched junction bases numbered 1, after V lost 5 bases and J lost 8 bases. The CDR3 region is CSVLAGGYIQYF. CDR3 in DNA: TGCAGCGTTCTAGCGGGGGGGTACATTCAGTACTTC. The full variable domain, its missing parts supplied by reference TRBV29-1 and TRBJ2-4, is SAVISQKPSRDICQRGTSLTIQCQVDSQVTMMFWYRQQPGQSLTLIATANQGSEATYESGFVIDKFPISRPNLTFSTLTVSNMSPEDSSIYLCSVLAGGYIQYFGAGTRLSVL.

This clonotype was found many times. The chain is built from TRBV5-1 and TRBJ2-1; 10 nucleotides match TRBD2. The CDR3 runs 15 residues. V was pared by 5 bases and J by 5 bases, with 7 bases of the junction left unmatched. Looked up from germline, CDR1 is SGHRS and CDR2 is YFSETQ. CDR3 residues: CASSRGLAFDNEQFF. DNA for the CDR3: TGCGCCAGCAGTAGGGGACTAGCGTTCGACAATGAGCAGTTCTTC.

The table lists this clonotype with many counts. J is TRBJ1-6 and V is TRBV30, with D possibly being TRBD1 (6 bases). The V end lost 2 bases, the J end lost 8 bases, and 10 bases lay between the germline ends. The germline V gene has CDR1 GTSNPN and CDR2 SVGIG (reference sequence). The CDR3 is made up of 13 amino acids. CDR3 protein: CAWSWGGDSPLHF. The CDR3 region has the DNA TGTGCCTGGAGTTGGGGGGGCGATTCACCCCTCCACTTT.

A remark on this clonotype: A much larger clonotype is one base distant, so this may be a read error. This chain joins TRBV27 and TRBJ2-1, with 8 nucleotides matching TRBD1. This CDR3 is built from 13 residues. From germline, CDR1 is MNHEY and CDR2 SMNVEV (reference sequence). The V segment lost 10 bases and the J segment 8 bases; nucleotides outside the gene matches: 10. In DNA form, the CDR3 reads TGTGCCACCACGGGACAGGTAGGTCATGAGCAGTTCTTC. Translating it yields CATTGQVGHEQFF.

This chain links TRBV6-4 with TRBJ1-1; tentatively, D is TRBD1 (5 bases). V gave up 5 bases and J gave up 4 bases, with 14 bases separating them. The CDR3 runs to 14 residues. Germline V lookup: CDR1 MRHNA, CDR2 SNTAGT. CDR3 sequence (DNA): TGTGCCAGCAGTCCCCAGTCCCAGGGCACTGAAGCTTTCTTT. It is translated as CASSPQSQGTEAFF.

This clonotype was counted ten times or more. The chain recombines TRBV4-2 with TRBJ2-1; possibly TRBD1 or TRBD2 for D (5 bases each). CDR3 length: 15 residues. Germline loops: CDR1 LGHNA, CDR2 YNFKEQ. V gave up 0 bases and J gave up 7 bases, with 13 bases separating them. The CDR3 bases are TGTGCCAGCAGCCAAGATAAGGGACGCGGGAATGAGCAGTTCTTC. As protein: CASSQDKGRGNEQFF.

Many counts were recorded for this clonotype. This rearrangement joins TRBV6-1 to TRBJ2-3, with D possibly matching TRBD1 (5 bases). Trimming stripped 8 bases from V and 4 bases from J, with 13 bases between. Germline-derived CDR1 and CDR2 are MNHNS and SASEGT. This CDR3 spans 13 amino acids. CDR3 region: CASAWEQADTQYF. The CDR3 bases are TGTGCCAGCGCGTGGGAACAGGCAGATACGCAGTATTTT.

There are many counts of this clonotype. V gene TRBV6-5 combines with J gene TRBJ1-4; 9 bases are shared with TRBD1. Germline values: CDR1 MNHEY, CDR2 SVGAGI. V was pared by 4 bases and J by 6 bases, with 3 bases of the junction left unmatched. The CDR3 has 14 amino acids. CDR3 protein: CASSSGTGHEKLFF. The CDR3, as DNA: TGTGCCAGCAGTTCCGGGACAGGGCATGAAAAACTGTTTTTT.

This clonotype has a count of ten or more. The chain carries TRBV27 and TRBJ2-3; 9 bases fit TRBD2. CDR3 length: 14 residues. Trimming cost V 5 bases and J 1 base; bases outside gene matches: 1. CDR1 is MNHEY, CDR2 SMNVEV, per germline (reference sequence). The CDR3 DNA follows: TGTGCCAGCAGTAAGCGGGGGGGCACAGATACGCAGTATTTT. Amino acid sequence: CASSKRGGTDTQYF.

The chain couples TRBV20-1 to TRBJ2-2; D unresolved. This CDR3 spans 14 amino acids. CDR1 and CDR2 (germline): DFQATT, SNEGSKA (reference sequence). V was trimmed by 0 bases and J by 1 base, leaving 6 bases between them. The CDR3 DNA reads TGCAGTGCTAGAGAAGTTAAGAACACCGGGGAGCTGTTTTTT. Amino acids: CSAREVKNTGELFF.